This is a list of T cell receptor beta chains from one sample in a study of identical twins. Via MiXCR, TCRdb re-called the 5' RACE reads, giving one row per CDR3 protein. The sample records roughly 700,000 distinct CDR3 sequences, over 8.5% being singletons. These records were also assigned to another study, of yellow fever vaccine responses in identical twins.

What was sequenced was PBMCs. The receptors originated from a woman aged 18-29 years in good health. The CDR3 runs from the conserved cysteine through the conserved F or W. The D gene is left open where the match is weak. Some rows mark clone size as missing; the rest say once, few, many or name a class of expanded clone.

clone_size	d_call	v_call	j_call	cdr3_nt	cdr3_aa
few	TRBD2	TRBV7-3	TRBJ2-3	TGTGCCAGCAGCTTGGGGACTAAGGGCACAGATACGCAGTATTTT	CASSLGTKGTDTQYF
many	NA	TRBV12-3/TRBV12-4	TRBJ2-3	TGTGCCAGCAGCAACGGAATTAGCGAGATCACAGATACGCAGTATTTT	CASSNGISEITDTQYF
few	NA	TRBV20-1	TRBJ2-7	TGCAGTGCGCCTCGGGACGGAATGCCCGAGCAGTACTTC	CSAPRDGMPEQYF
few	TRBD1	TRBV10-3	TRBJ2-6	TGTGCCATCAGTGCCACCGGGACAGCCGACTCTGGGGCCAACGTCCTGACTTTC	CAISATGTADSGANVLTF
few	NA	TRBV29-1	TRBJ2-7	TGCAGCGTAGATACAGGGTCTGGGTACGAGCAGTACTTC	CSVDTGSGYEQYF
many	NA	TRBV5-1	TRBJ2-1	TGCGCCAGCAGCTATCCTAGAGGGAACAATGAGCAGTTCTTC	CASSYPRGNNEQFF
few	TRBD1	TRBV5-1	TRBJ2-7	TGCGCCAGCACAGACCCGGGACAGGGGGGACCGTACTTC	CASTDPGQGGPYF
many	TRBD2	TRBV7-9	TRBJ2-3	TGTGCCAGCAGCTTAGGATCTAGCGGTTACACAGATACGCAGTATTTT	CASSLGSSGYTDTQYF
NA	NA	TRBV20-1	TRBJ2-5	TGCAGTGCTAGTCCCCTCGACCAAGAGACCCAGTACTTC	CSASPLDQETQYF
few	TRBD1	TRBV5-1	TRBJ1-5	TGCGCCAGCAGCTTGGCACCCGGGACAGAGAATAGCAATCAGCCCCAGCATTTT	CASSLAPGTENSNQPQHF
few	NA	TRBV7-6	TRBJ2-6	TGTGCCAGCAGCTTAGGGGGACGGGCCTCTGGGGCCAACGTCCTGACTTTC	CASSLGGRASGANVLTF
NA	NA	TRBV7-7	TRBJ2-6	TGTGCTAGCAGCTCTAATGCGGGGGCCAACGTCCTGACTTTC	CASSSNAGANVLTF
NA	NA	TRBV6-5	TRBJ2-7	TGTGCCAGCAGTTACTCTTGGGCCGGCGAGCAGTACTTC	CASSYSWAGEQYF
NA	TRBD1	TRBV12-5	TRBJ1-1	TGTGCTAGTGCCTCGACAGGGACGGGATGGGGCACTGAAGCTTTCTTT	CASASTGTGWGTEAFF
NA	NA	TRBV20-1	TRBJ1-1	TGCAGTGCTACGGATTGGGGGGGCGCGGATACTGAAGCTTTCTTT	CSATDWGGADTEAFF
few	NA	TRBV29-1	TRBJ1-1	TGCAGCGTTGACGTAGGGCCCGCTGAAGCTTTCTTT	CSVDVGPAEAFF
few	TRBD2	TRBV20-1	TRBJ2-5	TGCAGTGCTGCGGACAGGGGTCGACTAGCGGGAGTGGAGACCCAGTACTTC	CSAADRGRLAGVETQYF
few	TRBD2	TRBV10-3	TRBJ2-5	TGTGCCATCAGTGAGTCAAATGGGGCTAGCGGACCCCAAGAGACCCAGTACTTC	CAISESNGASGPQETQYF
few	NA	TRBV6-1	TRBJ1-4	TGTGCCAGCAGTGATAGGGACGTTCAGAAGACTGAAAAACTGTTTTTT	CASSDRDVQKTEKLFF
NA	NA	TRBV4-1	TRBJ2-2	TGCGCCAGCAGCCAATCAGGAGGGGGAACTAACAGGGACACCGGGGAGCTGTTTTTT	CASSQSGGGTNRDTGELFF
NA	TRBD2	TRBV7-8	TRBJ2-7	TGTGCCAGCAGCTTGGAGACTAGCGGCCTTGAGCAGTACTTC	CASSLETSGLEQYF
few	NA	TRBV6-1	TRBJ2-2	TGTGCCAGCAGTGCGGGACTTTCCACCGGGGAGCTGTTTTTT	CASSAGLSTGELFF
few	NA	TRBV7-2	TRBJ2-1	TGTGCCAGCAGCTTTTCCCCCCTGCAGGACAATGAGCAGTTCTTC	CASSFSPLQDNEQFF
few	TRBD2	TRBV5-1	TRBJ2-3	TGCGCCAGCAGCTTGAGGGCTAGCGGGGGCCGGACACCAAATACGCAGTATTTT	CASSLRASGGRTPNTQYF
many	NA	TRBV11-3	TRBJ2-1	TGTGCCAGCAGCCCTCGGCTGCGTGATTCCTACAATGAGCAGTTCTTC	CASSPRLRDSYNEQFF